The 6 T cell receptor beta chains given below trace back to one sample, sequenced in a study of OX40 agonist ivuxolimab in advanced cancers. Assay: immunoSEQ multiplex PCR; the TCRdb copy retains only in-frame clones and omits some. Of about 59,000 clones in the sample, approximately 90% were seen once. The source material was CD4+ or CD8+ T cells sorted from blood, sampled in a trial of the OX40 agonist ivuxolimab. Receptors were obtained from an adult with an advanced solid tumor such as melanoma, head and neck, liver or kidney cancer.

This chain joins TRBV5-4 and TRBJ2-7; TRBD1 aligns across 10 bases. Unmatched junction bases numbered 8, after V lost 4 bases and J lost 7 bases. The CDR3 is 14 residues long. Germline V gives CDR1 SGHNT, CDR2 YYREEE (reference sequence). CDR3: CASSGDRGLREQYF. The CDR3, as DNA: TGTGCCAGCAGCGGGGACAGGGGTTTGAGAGAGCAGTACTTC.

The CDR3 nucleotides read TGTGCCAGCAGTGTGACTAGCGGGACTTTTGATACGACCGGGGAGCTGTTTTTT. Amino acids: CASSVTSGTFDTTGELFF. The chain recombines TRBV2 with TRBJ2-2, with 11 bases aligning to TRBD2. Trimming removed 4 bases from V and 5 bases from J; junction bases left unmatched: 12. Germline CDR1 is SNHLY and CDR2 is FYNNEI. This CDR3 contains 18 residues.

This clone was counted a single time. The junction differs from germline at one of its ends, possibly a read error. The rearrangement joins TRBV4-1 to TRBJ2-4; the D is unclear. The germline CDR1 and CDR2 sequences are MGHRA and YSYEKL. CDR3 size: 12 residues. CDR3 in amino acids: CASSQGKNIQYF. The CDR3 DNA is TGCGCTAGCAGCCAAGGCAAAAACATTCAGTACTTC.

This chain connects TRBV6-6 to TRBJ2-3; D uncertain. Trimming left V 0 bases short and J 0 bases short, with 7 bases between. Germline V gives CDR1 MNHNY, CDR2 SVGAGI (reference sequence). The CDR3 covers 15 residues. CDR3 nucleotides: TGTGCCAGCAGTTACTCGGACCTGAGCACAGATACGCAGTATTTT. It yields the protein CASSYSDLSTDTQYF.

The sample holds one count of this clone. The chain is built from TRBV7-2 and TRBJ2-7, with D possibly being TRBD1 or TRBD2 (5 bases each). The CDR3 is made up of 12 amino acids. V was pared by 4 bases and J by 7 bases, with 11 bases between. CDR1 and CDR2 from the germline V gene are SGHTA and FQGNSA. The CDR3 nucleotides are TGTGCCAGCAGCTCGGGACCAGGGGAGCAGTACTTC. Translating it yields CASSSGPGEQYF.

This clone was observed a single time. This chain links TRBV6-6 with TRBJ2-3; 7 nucleotides agree with TRBD1. Germline V gene data show CDR1 as MNHNY and CDR2 as SVGAGI (reference sequence). The V gene end was trimmed by 6 bases and the J gene end by 6 bases; junction bases not matched to a gene: 15. This CDR3 contains 16 residues. CDR3 sequence: CASSLRVDRVGDTQYF. As DNA, the CDR3 is TGTGCCAGCAGCCTAAGGGTAGACAGGGTAGGGGATACGCAGTATTTT.